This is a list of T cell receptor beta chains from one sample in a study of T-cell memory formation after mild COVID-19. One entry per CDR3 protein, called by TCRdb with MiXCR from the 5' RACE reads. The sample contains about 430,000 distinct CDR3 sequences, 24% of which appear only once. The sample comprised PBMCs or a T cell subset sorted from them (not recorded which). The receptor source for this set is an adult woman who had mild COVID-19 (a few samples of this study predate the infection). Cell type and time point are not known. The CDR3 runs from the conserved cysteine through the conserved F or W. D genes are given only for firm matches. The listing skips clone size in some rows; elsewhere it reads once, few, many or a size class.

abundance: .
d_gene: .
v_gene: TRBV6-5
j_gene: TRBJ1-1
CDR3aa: CASSYLSEAFF
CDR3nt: TGTGCCAGCAGTTACTTGTCTGAAGCTTTCTTT

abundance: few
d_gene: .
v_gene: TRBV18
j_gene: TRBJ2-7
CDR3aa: CASSPPFDRPPLEQYF
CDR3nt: TGTGCCAGCTCACCACCTTTCGACAGGCCCCCCCTCGAGCAGTACTTC

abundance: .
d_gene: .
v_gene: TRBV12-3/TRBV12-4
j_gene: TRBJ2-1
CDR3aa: CASSGQTYNEQFF
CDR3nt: TGTGCCAGCAGTGGACAGACCTACAATGAGCAGTTCTTC

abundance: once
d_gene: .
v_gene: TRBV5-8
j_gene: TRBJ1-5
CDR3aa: CASRGRWIGNQPQHF
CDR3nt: TGTGCCAGCAGAGGACGGTGGATTGGCAATCAGCCCCAGCATTTT

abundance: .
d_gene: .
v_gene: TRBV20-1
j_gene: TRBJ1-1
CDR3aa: CSATDTYTEAFF
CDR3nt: TGCAGTGCCACGGACACTTACACTGAAGCTTTCTTT

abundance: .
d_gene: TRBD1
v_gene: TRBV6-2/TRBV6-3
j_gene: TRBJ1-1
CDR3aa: CASSYSGTGGIEAFF
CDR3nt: TGTGCCAGCAGTTACTCCGGGACAGGGGGCATTGAAGCTTTCTTT

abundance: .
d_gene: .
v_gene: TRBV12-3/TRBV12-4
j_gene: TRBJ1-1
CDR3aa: CASSPKAGNTEAFF
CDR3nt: TGTGCCAGCAGCCCTAAGGCAGGGAACACTGAAGCTTTCTTT

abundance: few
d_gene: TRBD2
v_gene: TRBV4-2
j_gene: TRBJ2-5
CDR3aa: CASSLSSGGHQETQYF
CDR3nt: TGTGCCAGCAGCCTTTCTAGCGGGGGGCACCAAGAGACCCAGTACTTC

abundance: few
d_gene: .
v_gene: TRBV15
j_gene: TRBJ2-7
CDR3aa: CATSSLGTSYEQYF
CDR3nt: TGTGCCACCAGCAGTTTGGGGACCTCCTACGAGCAGTACTTC

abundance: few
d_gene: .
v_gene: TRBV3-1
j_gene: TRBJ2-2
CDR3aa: CASSATGLMTGELFF
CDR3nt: TGTGCCAGCAGCGCGACCGGGCTAATGACCGGGGAGCTGTTTTTT

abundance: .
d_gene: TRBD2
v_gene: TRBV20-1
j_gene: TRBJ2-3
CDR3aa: CSAPSRAGGRDTQYF
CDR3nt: TGCAGTGCCCCGTCGAGAGCGGGGGGGCGAGATACGCAGTATTTT

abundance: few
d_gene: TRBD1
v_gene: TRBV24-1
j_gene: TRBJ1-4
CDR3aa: CATSSTGENEKLFF
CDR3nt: TGTGCCACCAGTTCGACAGGGGAAAATGAAAAACTGTTTTTT

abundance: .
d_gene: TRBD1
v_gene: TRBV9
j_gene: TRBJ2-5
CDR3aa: CASSVSPGQGGPQAQETQYF
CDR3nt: TGTGCCAGCAGCGTAAGTCCCGGACAGGGGGGCCCTCAAGCCCAAGAGACCCAGTACTTC

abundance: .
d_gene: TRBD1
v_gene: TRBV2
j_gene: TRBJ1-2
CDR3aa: CASSEDRSGYTF
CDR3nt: TGTGCCAGCAGTGAGGACAGGTCGGGCTACACCTTC

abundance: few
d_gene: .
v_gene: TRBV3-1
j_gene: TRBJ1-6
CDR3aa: CASSQGQGNSPLHF
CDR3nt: TGTGCCAGCAGCCAAGGCCAGGGTAATTCACCCCTCCACTTT

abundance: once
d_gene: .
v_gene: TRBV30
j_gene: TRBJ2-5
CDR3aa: CAWSADSQETQYF
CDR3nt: TGTGCCTGGAGTGCGGACAGTCAAGAGACCCAGTACTTC

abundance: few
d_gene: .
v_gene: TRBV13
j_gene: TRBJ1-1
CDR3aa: CASSLGAWAVGTEAFF
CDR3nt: TGTGCCAGCAGCCTTGGTGCGTGGGCCGTCGGGACTGAAGCTTTCTTT

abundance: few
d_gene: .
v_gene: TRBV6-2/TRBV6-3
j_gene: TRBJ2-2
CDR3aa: CASRKQGAGELFF
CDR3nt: TGTGCCAGCAGGAAACAGGGCGCCGGGGAGCTGTTTTTT

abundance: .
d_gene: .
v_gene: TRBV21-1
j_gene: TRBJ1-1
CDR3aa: CASRGIGGYEGTEAFF
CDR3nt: TGTGCCAGCAGGGGAATAGGAGGTTACGAGGGCACTGAAGCTTTCTTT

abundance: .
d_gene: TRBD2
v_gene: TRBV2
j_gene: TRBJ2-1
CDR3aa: CASSEAGGSYNEQFF
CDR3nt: TGTGCCAGCAGTGAAGCGGGGGGGTCCTACAATGAGCAGTTCTTC

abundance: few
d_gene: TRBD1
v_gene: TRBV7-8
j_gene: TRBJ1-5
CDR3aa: CASSSLQGGLGQPQHF
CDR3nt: TGTGCCAGCAGCTCCTTACAGGGGGGGCTCGGACAGCCCCAGCATTTT

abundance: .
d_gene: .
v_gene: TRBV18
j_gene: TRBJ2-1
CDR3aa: CASSAQGSYNEQFF
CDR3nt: TGTGCCAGCTCAGCACAGGGCTCCTACAATGAGCAGTTCTTC

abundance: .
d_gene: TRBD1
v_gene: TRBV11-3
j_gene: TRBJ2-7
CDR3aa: CASSFPSGTGIDEQYF
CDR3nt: TGTGCCAGCAGCTTCCCCTCGGGGACAGGGATTGACGAGCAGTACTTC

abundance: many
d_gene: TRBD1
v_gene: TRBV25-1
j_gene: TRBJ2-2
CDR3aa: CASSDQDRGDTGELFF
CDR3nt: TGTGCCAGCAGTGACCAGGACAGGGGGGACACCGGGGAGCTGTTTTTT